This T cell receptor (beta chain) was recorded in a study of shared clonotypes between healthy human individuals. Repertoires were generated with immunoSEQ multiplex PCR, while TCRdb's copy carries only in-frame clones and drops some. The repertoire holds roughly 2.4 million clones, with roughly 95% as singletons. The ends were cut back, 1 base at V and 4 bases at J, with 10 bases in the middle. The CDR3 is made up of 14 amino acids. Germline V CDR1 and CDR2: SGHTA, FQGNSA. Material for sequencing was naive CD4+ T cells sorted from blood. Documented subset: CD45RA+ positively selected. The rearrangement joins TRBV7-2 to TRBJ1-2; D is unclear. This TCR was sampled from a man in his late teens or twenties in good health. CDR3 sequence: CASSLGGQFYGYTF. For the CDR3, the DNA is TGTGCCAGCAGCTTAGGTGGGCAGTTCTATGGCTACACCTTC.